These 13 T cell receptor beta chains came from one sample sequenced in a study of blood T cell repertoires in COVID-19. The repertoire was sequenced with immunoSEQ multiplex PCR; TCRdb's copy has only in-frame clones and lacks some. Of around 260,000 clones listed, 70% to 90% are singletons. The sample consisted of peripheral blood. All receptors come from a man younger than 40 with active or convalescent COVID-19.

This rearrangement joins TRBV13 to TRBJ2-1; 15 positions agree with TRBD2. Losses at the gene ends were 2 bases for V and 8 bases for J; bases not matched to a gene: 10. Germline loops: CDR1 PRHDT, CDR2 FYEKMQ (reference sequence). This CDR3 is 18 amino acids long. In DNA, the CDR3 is TGTGCCAGCAGCTTAATCGGACTAGCGGGGGGGCCTGGGTATGAGCAGTTCTTC. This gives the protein CASSLIGLAGGPGYEQFF.

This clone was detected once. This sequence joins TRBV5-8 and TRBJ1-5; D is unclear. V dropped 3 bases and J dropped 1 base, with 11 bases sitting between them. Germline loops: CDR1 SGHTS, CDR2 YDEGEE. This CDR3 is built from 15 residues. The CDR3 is CASSSPGGSNQPQHF. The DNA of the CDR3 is TGTGCCAGCAGCTCCCCGGGCGGGAGCAATCAGCCCCAGCATTTT.

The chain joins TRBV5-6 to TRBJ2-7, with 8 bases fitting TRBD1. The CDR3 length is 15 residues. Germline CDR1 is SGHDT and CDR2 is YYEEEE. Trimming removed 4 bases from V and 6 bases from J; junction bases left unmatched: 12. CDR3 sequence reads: CASSPAGGYLSEQYF. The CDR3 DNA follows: TGTGCCAGCAGCCCGGCAGGGGGCTACCTCTCCGAGCAGTACTTC.

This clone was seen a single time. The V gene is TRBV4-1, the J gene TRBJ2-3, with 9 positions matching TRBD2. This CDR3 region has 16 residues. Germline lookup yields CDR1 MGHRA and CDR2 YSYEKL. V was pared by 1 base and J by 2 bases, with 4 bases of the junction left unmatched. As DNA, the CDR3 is TGCGCCAGCAGCCAAGTTTTAGCGGGGGCCACAGATACGCAGTATTTT. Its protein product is CASSQVLAGATDTQYF.

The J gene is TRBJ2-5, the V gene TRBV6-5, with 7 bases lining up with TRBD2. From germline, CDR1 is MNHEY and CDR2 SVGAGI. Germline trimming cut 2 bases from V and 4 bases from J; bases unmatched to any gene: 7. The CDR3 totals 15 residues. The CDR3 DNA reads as TGTGCCAGCAGTTACGGGAGGGGTTTAATAGAGACCCAGTACTTC. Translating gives CASSYGRGLIETQYF.

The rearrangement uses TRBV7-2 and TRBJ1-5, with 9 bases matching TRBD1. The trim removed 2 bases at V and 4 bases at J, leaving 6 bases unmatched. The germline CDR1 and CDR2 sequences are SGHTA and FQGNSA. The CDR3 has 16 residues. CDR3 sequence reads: CASSLLGQGTNQPQHF. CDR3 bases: TGTGCCAGCAGCTTATTGGGACAGGGCACAAATCAGCCCCAGCATTTT.

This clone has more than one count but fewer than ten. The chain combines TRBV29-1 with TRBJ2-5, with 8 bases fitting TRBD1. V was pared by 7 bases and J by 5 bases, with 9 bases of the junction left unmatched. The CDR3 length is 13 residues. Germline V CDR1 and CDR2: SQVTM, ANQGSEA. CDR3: CSAARGREETQYF. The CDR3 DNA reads TGCAGCGCGGCCAGGGGGCGCGAGGAGACCCAGTACTTC.

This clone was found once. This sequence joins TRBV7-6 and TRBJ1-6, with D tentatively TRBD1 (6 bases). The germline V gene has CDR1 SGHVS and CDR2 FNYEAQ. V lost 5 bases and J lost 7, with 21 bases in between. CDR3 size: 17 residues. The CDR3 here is CASSPVTGSAPNSPLHF. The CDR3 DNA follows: TGTGCCAGCAGCCCCGTTACAGGGAGCGCCCCCAATTCACCCCTCCACTTT.

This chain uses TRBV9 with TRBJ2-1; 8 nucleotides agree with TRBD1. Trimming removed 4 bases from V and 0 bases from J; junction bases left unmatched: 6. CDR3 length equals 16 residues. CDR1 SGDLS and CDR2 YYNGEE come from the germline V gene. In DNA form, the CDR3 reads TGTGCCAGCAGCATCGGACAGGGTTTCTCCTACAATGAGCAGTTCTTC. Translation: CASSIGQGFSYNEQFF.

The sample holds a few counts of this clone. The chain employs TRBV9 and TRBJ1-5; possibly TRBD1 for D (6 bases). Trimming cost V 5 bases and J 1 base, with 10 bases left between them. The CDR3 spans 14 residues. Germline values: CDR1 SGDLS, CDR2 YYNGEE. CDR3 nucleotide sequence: TGTGCCAGCAGTGAGGGGGAGAGCAATCAGCCCCAGCATTTT. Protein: CASSEGESNQPQHF.

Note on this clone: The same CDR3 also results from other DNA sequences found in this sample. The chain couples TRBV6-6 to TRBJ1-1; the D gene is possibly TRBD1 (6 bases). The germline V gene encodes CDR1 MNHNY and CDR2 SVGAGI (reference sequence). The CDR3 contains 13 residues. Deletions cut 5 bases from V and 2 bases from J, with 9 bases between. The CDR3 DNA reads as TGTGCCAGCAGTCCACAGGGAAACACTGAAGCTTTCTTT. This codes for CASSPQGNTEAFF.

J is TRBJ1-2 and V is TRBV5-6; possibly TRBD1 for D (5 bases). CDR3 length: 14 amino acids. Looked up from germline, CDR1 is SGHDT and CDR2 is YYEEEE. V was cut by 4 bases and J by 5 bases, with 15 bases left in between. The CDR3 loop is CASSPGVGLYGYTF. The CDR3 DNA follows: TGTGCCAGCAGCCCGGGGGTGGGACTATATGGCTACACCTTC.

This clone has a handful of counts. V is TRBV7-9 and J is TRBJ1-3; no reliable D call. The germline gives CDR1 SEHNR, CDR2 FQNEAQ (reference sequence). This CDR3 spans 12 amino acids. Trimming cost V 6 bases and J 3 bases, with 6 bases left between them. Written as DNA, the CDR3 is TGTGCCAGCAGTCCGGGTGGAAACACCATATATTTT. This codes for CASSPGGNTIYF.